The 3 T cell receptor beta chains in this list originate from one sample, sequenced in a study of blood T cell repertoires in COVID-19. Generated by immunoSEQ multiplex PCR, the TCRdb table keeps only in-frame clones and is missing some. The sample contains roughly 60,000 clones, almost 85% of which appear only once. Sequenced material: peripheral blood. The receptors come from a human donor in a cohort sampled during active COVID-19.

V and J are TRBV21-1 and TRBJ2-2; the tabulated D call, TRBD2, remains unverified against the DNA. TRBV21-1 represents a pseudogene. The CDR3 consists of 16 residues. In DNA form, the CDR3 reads TGTGCCAGCAGCTCCTCGATGCTTAGGAACACCGGGGAGCTGTTTTTT. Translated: CASSSSMLRNTGELFF.

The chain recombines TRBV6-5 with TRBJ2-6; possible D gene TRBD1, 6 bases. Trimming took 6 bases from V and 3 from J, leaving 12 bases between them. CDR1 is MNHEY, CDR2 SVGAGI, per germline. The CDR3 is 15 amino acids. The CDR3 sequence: CASSFRGDGANVLTF. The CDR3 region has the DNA TGTGCCAGCAGCTTCAGGGGAGATGGGGCCAACGTCCTGACTTTC.

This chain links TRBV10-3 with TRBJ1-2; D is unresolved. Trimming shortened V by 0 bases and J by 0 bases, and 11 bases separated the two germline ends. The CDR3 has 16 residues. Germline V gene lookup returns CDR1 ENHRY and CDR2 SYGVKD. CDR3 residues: CAISESSVRTNYGYTF. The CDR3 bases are TGTGCCATCAGTGAGTCGTCTGTCAGAACTAACTATGGCTACACCTTC.